This passage covers 2 T cell receptor beta chains from one sample sequenced in a study of control samples from healthy donors and cancer patients (dated by TCRdb to between 2020 and 2021). Library preparation was by the immunoSEQ multiplex PCR assay. As stored in TCRdb, this immuneACCESS dataset retains in-frame rearrangements with V and J assigned. A fraction of the clones does not appear; measured against another copy, unresolved V genes explain less than half of the discrepancy, and the remainder lacks a known reason. The sample includes 150,000 to 180,000 clones, with 90% to 95% observed a single time. Jointly, the top ten make up 5% to 6.5% of the sample. The sequencing input was blood. Source of these receptors: a man aged 35-49 years in good health.

The J gene is TRBJ1-1, the V gene TRBV5-1; 9 positions match TRBD1. J was trimmed by 6 bases and V by 4 bases; bases with no gene match: 7. Germline lookup yields CDR1 SGHRS and CDR2 YFSETQ. The CDR3 is 14 residues long. The CDR3 loop reads CASSPMTGGAEAFF. The CDR3, as DNA: TGCGCCAGCAGCCCAATGACAGGGGGGGCTGAAGCTTTCTTT.

Turning to this clone: The junction differs from germline at one of its ends, possibly a read error. CDR3 in amino acids: CASSQGTGDPHF. For the CDR3, the DNA is TGTGCCAGCAGCCAAGGGACAGGGGACCCCCATTTT. This chain links TRBV3-1 (or the pseudogene TRBV3-2) with TRBJ1-3; 9 bases fit TRBD1. The CDR3 has 12 residues. Germline-derived CDR1 and CDR2 are LGHDT and YNNKEL (reference sequence).